What follows are 16 T cell receptor beta chains derived from one specimen sequenced in a study of metastatic and nonmetastatic thyroid tumors. Prior to thyroid surgery, none of the patients had received any treatment. Using MiXCR, TCRdb reanalyzed the PCR reads. The data hold about 21,000 clones, with around 11% observed a single time. The sequencing input was blood. The receptors were gathered from a female donor with papillary thyroid cancer or a benign thyroid nodule (not recorded which). Some clones in this sample may be carry-over from other donors' samples.

A few counts support this clone. Sequence at one end of the junction differs from germline and may be a read error. The chain recombines TRBV27 with TRBJ2-7, with 9 bases fitting TRBD2. This CDR3 contains 15 residues. The germline CDR1 and CDR2 sequences are MNHEY and SMNVEV (reference sequence). The CDR3 DNA reads TGTACCAGCAGTTTCGCAGCGGGAGGCCTCTACGAGAAGTACTTC. Protein sequence: CTSSFAAGGLYEKYF.

At least ten counts were recorded for this clone. The chain links TRBV15 to TRBJ2-2; TRBD1 matches 9 bases. CDR3 size: 15 residues. Germline-derived CDR1 and CDR2 are LNHNV and YYDKDF (reference sequence). Losses at the gene ends were 5 bases for V and 6 bases for J; bases not matched to a gene: 7. The chain's CDR3 is CATSFRDRESGELFF. As DNA, the CDR3 is TGTGCCACCAGCTTTCGGGACAGGGAGTCCGGGGAGCTGTTTTTT.

V usage is TRBV11-3 and J usage is TRBJ2-1; 9 nucleotides line up with TRBD2. J was trimmed by 6 bases and V by 1 base; bases with no gene match: 16. Germline values: CDR1 SGHNT, CDR2 YENEEA. CDR3 length: 19 amino acids. In DNA, the CDR3 is TGTGCCAGCAGCTTAGGGTGGGGAGCGGGAGGTGAGGGGCCCAATGAGCAGTTCTTC. As protein: CASSLGWGAGGEGPNEQFF.

This clone came up many times. The rearrangement links TRBV2 to TRBJ2-2; 12 bases agree with TRBD2. CDR3 length: 15 residues. Germline V CDR1 and CDR2: SNHLY, FYNNEI. V was clipped by 7 bases and J by 5 bases; unmatched bases: 5. CDR3 amino acids: CASTLAGGGTGELFF. In DNA form, the CDR3 reads TGTGCCAGCACCCTAGCGGGAGGGGGGACCGGGGAGCTGTTTTTT.

This clone was seen at least ten times. V gene TRBV18 combines with J gene TRBJ2-7; TRBD2 might be the D (5 bases). Germline V CDR1 and CDR2: KGHSH, LQKENI. Trimming took 2 bases from V and 3 from J, leaving 8 bases between them. CDR3 size: 13 residues. CDR3 sequence (DNA): TGTGCCAGCTCACCAAGGACTGACTACGAGCAGTACTTC. This codes for CASSPRTDYEQYF.

This clone appeared many times. The same CDR3 can be traced to other DNA sequences in this sample. The chain joins TRBV12-3 or TRBV12-4 to TRBJ2-5, with D maybe TRBD2 (6 bases). The V gene lost 1 base and the J gene lost 4 bases, with 13 bases spanning the gap. The length of the CDR3 is 15 residues. DNA of the CDR3: TGTGCCAGCAGTTTAGGGGCAGGGAGGCCAGAGACCCAGTACTTC. Protein sequence: CASSLGAGRPETQYF.

This clone was seen repeatedly, ten times or more. V is TRBV10-3 and J is TRBJ2-6; no firm D call. This CDR3 has 16 amino acids. Trimming cost V 5 bases and J 0 bases, with 11 bases left between them. The germline V gene encodes CDR1 ENHRY and CDR2 SYGVKD. This CDR3 reads CAISPNTASGANVLTF. The CDR3 DNA reads TGTGCCATCAGTCCTAACACAGCCTCTGGGGCCAACGTCCTGACTTTC.

This clone was observed many times. The chain combines TRBV5-1 with TRBJ2-7, with D possibly being TRBD1 (6 bases). Germline CDR1 SGHRS, CDR2 YFSETQ. V gave up 3 bases and J gave up 4 bases, with 17 bases separating them. This CDR3 comprises 15 residues. In DNA form, the CDR3 reads TGCGCCAGCAGCTCTTGGGGTCAGGGGTTATACGAGCAGTACTTC. It codes for CASSSWGQGLYEQYF.

This clone was counted at least ten times. A much larger clone is a single base away; this may be a read error. The chain employs TRBV6-2 or TRBV6-3 and TRBJ2-1, with D perhaps given as TRBD1 or TRBD2 (5 bases each). This CDR3 has 12 amino acids. The ends were cut back, 2 bases at V and 8 bases at J, with 7 bases in the middle. CDR1 and CDR2 (germline): MNHEY, SVGEGT. CDR3 DNA sequence: TGTGCCAGCAGTTACGGGGGTCATGAGCAGTTCTTC. Its protein product is CASSYGGHEQFF.

Comment on this clone: A junction boundary mismatches the germline segment, possibly from a read error. V gene TRBV6-9 combines with J gene TRBJ2-5, with D unresolved. Germline CDR1 MNHGY, CDR2 SVAAGI. This CDR3 region has 14 residues. The CDR3 DNA is TGTGACAGCAGTTACGGCGGTAGAACAGAGACCCAGTACTTC. Translated, it gives CDSSYGGRTETQYF.

The chain combines TRBV2 with TRBJ1-1; no definite D call. CDR1 and CDR2 from the germline V gene are SNHLY and FYNNEI. Trimming cost V 0 bases and J 2 bases, with 4 bases left between them. The CDR3 runs 13 residues. CDR3 amino acids: CASSEAGNTEAFF. In DNA form, the CDR3 reads TGTGCCAGCAGTGAAGCGGGCAACACTGAAGCTTTCTTT.

A word on this clone: Mismatch with germline at one junction end may stem from a read error. The chain carries TRBV15 and TRBJ2-1; no clear D gene. CDR1 is LNHNV, CDR2 YYDKDF, per germline (reference sequence). The CDR3 covers 14 residues. The DNA for the CDR3 is TGTGCCACCATCAGATATGCGGAGTACAATGAGCAGTTCTTC. It codes for CATIRYAEYNEQFF.

This clone was detected many times. This chain links TRBV15 with TRBJ2-5, with 11 bases fitting TRBD1. Germline-derived CDR1 and CDR2 are LNHNV and YYDKDF (reference sequence). The V and J ends lost 3 bases and 4 bases, in that order; junction bases with no gene match: 1. This CDR3 is built from 14 residues. This chain's CDR3 is CATSRDRGLETQYF. CDR3 DNA: TGTGCCACCAGCAGGGACAGGGGGCTAGAGACCCAGTACTTC.

This clone was seen at least ten times. The chain employs TRBV20-1 and TRBJ2-3, with 7 bases matching TRBD1. The germline CDR1 and CDR2 sequences are DFQATT and SNEGSKA (reference sequence). After removal of 1 base from V and 3 bases from J, the junction contained 4 bases not matched to a gene. This CDR3 has 14 residues. CDR3 residues: CSARAQTGTDTQYF. The DNA for the CDR3 is TGCAGTGCTAGAGCACAGACAGGGACAGATACGCAGTATTTT.

This clone has a handful of counts. J is TRBJ2-3 and V is TRBV6-1; tentatively, D is TRBD2 (5 bases). Trimming took 7 bases from V and 5 from J, leaving 19 bases between them. Germline assignment: CDR1 MNHNS and CDR2 SASEGT. The CDR3 has 15 residues. The CDR3 reads CASTDTSSWRDTQYF. The CDR3 DNA follows: TGTGCCAGCACCGATACTTCTAGCTGGAGAGATACGCAGTATTTT.

The chain joins TRBV7-8 to TRBJ2-5; no clear D gene. Germline V CDR1 and CDR2: SGHVS, FQNEAQ. The CDR3 extends over 13 amino acids. Trimming shortened V by 3 bases and J by 4 bases, and 9 bases separated the two germline ends. CDR3 amino acids: CASSLSNLETQYF. For the CDR3, the DNA is TGTGCCAGCAGCTTGAGTAATCTAGAGACCCAGTACTTC.